This note documents a single T cell receptor (beta chain) sequence. Its target is unknown. One junction end does not reproduce the germline sequence, and a read error may be involved. Three rounds of nested PCR, following a modified ARM-PCR protocol, produced the TCRbeta library. TCRdb recomputed calls from the multiplex PCR reads with MiXCR, one row per CDR3 protein. The sample carries about 67,000 distinct CDR3 sequences, around 82% recorded once. The template was RNA from unsorted bulk tissue. Distant lung tissue was collected more than 3 cm away from the tumor edge. CDR3 length equals 14 residues. The V gene's germline CDR1 is GTSNPN and CDR2 SVGIG (reference sequence). These data come from a study of tumor and adjacent non-tumor tissue in lung cancer. Study-wide results and caveats: Significantly higher TCR diversity was found in tumor than normal lung.

Input material: distant non-tumor lung tissue. This receptor was obtained from a man between 60 and 70 years old with non-small cell lung cancer. The chain uses TRBV30 and TRBJ2-1, with D perhaps matching TRBD2 (5 bases). The CDR3 sequence: CAWDGADGPNEQSF. In DNA form, the CDR3 reads TGTGCCTGGGACGGAGCGGATGGGCCGAATGAGCAGTCCTTC.